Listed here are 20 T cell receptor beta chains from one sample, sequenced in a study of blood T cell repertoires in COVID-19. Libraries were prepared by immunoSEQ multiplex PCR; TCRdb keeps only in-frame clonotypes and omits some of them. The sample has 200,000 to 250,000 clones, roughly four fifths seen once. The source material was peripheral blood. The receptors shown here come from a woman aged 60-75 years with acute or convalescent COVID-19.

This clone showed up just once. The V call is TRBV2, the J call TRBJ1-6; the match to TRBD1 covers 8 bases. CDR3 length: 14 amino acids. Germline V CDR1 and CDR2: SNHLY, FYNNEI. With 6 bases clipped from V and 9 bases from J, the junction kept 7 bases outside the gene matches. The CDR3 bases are TGTGCCAGCAGCCCCGACAGGGGCGTTTCACCCCTCCACTTT. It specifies CASSPDRGVSPLHF.

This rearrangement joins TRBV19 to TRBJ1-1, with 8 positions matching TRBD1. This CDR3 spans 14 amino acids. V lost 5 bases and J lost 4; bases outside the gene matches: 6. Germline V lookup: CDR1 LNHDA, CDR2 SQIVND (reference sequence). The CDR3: CASSYRGFGTEAFF. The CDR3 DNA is TGTGCCAGTAGTTACAGGGGGTTTGGCACTGAAGCTTTCTTT. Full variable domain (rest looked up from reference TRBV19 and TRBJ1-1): DGGITQSPKYLFRKEGQNVTLSCEQNLNHDAMYWYRQDPGQGLRLIYYSQIVNDFQKGDIAEGYSVSREKKESFPLTVTSAQKNPTAFYLCASSYRGFGTEAFFGQGTRLTVV.

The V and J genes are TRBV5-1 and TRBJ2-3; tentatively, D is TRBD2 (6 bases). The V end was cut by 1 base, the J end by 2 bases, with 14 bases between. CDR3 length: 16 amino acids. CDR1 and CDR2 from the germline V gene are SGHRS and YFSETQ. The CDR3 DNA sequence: TGCGCCAGCAGCTTGTCATCCGCTAGCGACACAGATACGCAGTATTTT. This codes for CASSLSSASDTDTQYF.

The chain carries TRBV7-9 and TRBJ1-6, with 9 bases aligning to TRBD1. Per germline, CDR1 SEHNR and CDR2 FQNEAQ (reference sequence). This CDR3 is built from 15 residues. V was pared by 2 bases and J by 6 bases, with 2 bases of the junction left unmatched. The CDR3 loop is CASSLSTGGNSPLHF. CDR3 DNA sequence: TGTGCCAGCAGCTTATCGACAGGGGGTAATTCACCCCTCCACTTT. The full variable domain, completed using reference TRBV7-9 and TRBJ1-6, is DTGVSQNPRHKITKRGQNVTFRCDPISEHNRLYWYRQTLGQGPEFLTYFQNEAQLEKSRLLSDRFSAERPKGSFSTLEIQRTEQGDSAMYLCASSLSTGGNSPLHFGNGTRLTVT.

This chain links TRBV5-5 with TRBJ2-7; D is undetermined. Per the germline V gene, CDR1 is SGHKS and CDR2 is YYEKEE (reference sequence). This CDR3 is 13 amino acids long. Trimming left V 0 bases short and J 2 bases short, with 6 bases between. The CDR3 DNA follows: TGTGCCAGCAGCTTGGACACAACCTACGAGCAGTACTTC. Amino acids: CASSLDTTYEQYF.

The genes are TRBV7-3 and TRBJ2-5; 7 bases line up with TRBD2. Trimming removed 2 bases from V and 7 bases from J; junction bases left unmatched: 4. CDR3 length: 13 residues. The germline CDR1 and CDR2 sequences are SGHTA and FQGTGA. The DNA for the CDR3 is TGTGCCAGCAGCTTACAGGGCGGGGGGACCCAGTACTTC. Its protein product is CASSLQGGGTQYF.

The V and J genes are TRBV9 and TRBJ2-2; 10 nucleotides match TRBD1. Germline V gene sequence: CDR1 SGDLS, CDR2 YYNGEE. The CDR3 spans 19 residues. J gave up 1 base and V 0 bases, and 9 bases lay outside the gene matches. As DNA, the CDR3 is TGTGCCAGCAGCGTAGGGGACAGGGGCCCGGGTAGGAACACCGGGGAGCTGTTTTTT. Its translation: CASSVGDRGPGRNTGELFF.

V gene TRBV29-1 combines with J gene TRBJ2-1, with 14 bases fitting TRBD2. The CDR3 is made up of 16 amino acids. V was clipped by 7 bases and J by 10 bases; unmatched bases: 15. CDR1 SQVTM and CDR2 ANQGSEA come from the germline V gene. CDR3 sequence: CSASLTGTSGGGEQFF. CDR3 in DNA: TGCAGCGCGTCCCTCACCGGGACTAGCGGGGGAGGGGAGCAGTTCTTC.

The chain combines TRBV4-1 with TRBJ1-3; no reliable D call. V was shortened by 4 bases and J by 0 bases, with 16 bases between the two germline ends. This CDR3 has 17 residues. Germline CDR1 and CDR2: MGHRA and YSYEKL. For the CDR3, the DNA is TGCGCCAGCAGCCTCTTTCCCGATTCTATCTCTGGAAACACCATATATTTT. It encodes CASSLFPDSISGNTIYF.

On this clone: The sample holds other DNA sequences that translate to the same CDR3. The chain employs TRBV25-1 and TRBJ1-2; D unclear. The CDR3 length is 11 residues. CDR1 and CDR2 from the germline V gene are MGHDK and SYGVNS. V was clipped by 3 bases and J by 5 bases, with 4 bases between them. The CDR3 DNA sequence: TGTGCCAGCAGTGACGGGTATGGCTACACCTTC. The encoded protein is CASSDGYGYTF.

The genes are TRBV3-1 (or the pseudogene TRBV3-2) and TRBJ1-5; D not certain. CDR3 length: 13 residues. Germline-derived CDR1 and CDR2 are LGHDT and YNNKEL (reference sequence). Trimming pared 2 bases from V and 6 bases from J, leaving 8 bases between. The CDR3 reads CASSQSMFQPQHF. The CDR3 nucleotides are TGTGCCAGCAGCCAATCCATGTTTCAGCCCCAGCATTTT.

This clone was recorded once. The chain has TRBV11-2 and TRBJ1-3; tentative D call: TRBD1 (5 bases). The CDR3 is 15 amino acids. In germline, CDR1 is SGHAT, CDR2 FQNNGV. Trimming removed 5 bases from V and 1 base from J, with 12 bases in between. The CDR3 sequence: CASSPYRTSGNTIYF. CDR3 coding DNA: TGTGCCAGCAGCCCATACAGGACGTCTGGAAACACCATATATTTT.

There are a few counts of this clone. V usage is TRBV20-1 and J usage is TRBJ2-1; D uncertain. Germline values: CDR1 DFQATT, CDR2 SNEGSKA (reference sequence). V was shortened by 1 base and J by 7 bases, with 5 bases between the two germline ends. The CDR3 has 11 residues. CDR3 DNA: TGCAGTGCTAGAGGCGTAAATGAGCAGTTCTTC. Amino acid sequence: CSARGVNEQFF.

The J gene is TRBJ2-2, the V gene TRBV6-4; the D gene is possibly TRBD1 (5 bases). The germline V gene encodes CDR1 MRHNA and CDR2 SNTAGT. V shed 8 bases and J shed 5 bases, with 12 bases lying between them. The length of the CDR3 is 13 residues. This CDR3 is CASSRSGTGELFF. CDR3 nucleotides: TGTGCCAGCTCTCGTTCAGGGACCGGGGAGCTGTTTTTT.

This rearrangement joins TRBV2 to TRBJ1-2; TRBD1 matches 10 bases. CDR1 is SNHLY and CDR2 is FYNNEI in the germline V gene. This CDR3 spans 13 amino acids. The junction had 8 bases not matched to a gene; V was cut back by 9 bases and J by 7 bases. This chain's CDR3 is CARDRGVGGGYTF. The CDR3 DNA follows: TGTGCCAGGGACAGGGGGGTAGGAGGTGGCTACACCTTC.

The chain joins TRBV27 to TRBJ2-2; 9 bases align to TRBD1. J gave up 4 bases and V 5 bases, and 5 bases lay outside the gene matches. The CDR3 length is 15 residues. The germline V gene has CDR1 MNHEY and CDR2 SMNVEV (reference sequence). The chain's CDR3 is CASSLWTGVTGELFF. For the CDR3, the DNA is TGTGCCAGCAGTCTTTGGACAGGGGTCACCGGGGAGCTGTTTTTT.

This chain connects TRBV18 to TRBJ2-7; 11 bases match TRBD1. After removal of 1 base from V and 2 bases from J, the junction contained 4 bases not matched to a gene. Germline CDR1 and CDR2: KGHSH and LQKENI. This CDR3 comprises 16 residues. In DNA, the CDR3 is TGTGCCAGCTCACCACTAGGGACAGGGGGGGCCTACGAGCAGTACTTC. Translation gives CASSPLGTGGAYEQYF.

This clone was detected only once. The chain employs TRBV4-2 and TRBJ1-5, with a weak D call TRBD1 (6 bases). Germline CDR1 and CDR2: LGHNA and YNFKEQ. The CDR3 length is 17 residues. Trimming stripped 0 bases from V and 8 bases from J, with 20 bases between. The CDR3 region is CASSQEQSRGGLKPQHF. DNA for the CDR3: TGTGCCAGCAGCCAAGAGCAGAGTAGGGGGGGACTTAAGCCCCAGCATTTT.

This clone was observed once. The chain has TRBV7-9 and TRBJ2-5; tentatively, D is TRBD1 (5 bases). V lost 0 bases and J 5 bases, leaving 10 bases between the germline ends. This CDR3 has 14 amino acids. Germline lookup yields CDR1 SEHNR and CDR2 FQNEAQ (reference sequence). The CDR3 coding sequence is TGTGCCAGCAGCTTAGCTCAGGGTTTGGAGACCCAGTACTTC. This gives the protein CASSLAQGLETQYF.

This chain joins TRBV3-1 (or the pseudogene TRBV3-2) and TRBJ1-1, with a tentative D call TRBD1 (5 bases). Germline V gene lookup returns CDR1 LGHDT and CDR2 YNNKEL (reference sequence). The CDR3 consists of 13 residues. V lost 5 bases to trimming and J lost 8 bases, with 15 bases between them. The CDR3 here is CASSFYRTPEAFF. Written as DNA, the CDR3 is TGTGCCAGCAGCTTCTACAGGACGCCCGAAGCTTTCTTT.